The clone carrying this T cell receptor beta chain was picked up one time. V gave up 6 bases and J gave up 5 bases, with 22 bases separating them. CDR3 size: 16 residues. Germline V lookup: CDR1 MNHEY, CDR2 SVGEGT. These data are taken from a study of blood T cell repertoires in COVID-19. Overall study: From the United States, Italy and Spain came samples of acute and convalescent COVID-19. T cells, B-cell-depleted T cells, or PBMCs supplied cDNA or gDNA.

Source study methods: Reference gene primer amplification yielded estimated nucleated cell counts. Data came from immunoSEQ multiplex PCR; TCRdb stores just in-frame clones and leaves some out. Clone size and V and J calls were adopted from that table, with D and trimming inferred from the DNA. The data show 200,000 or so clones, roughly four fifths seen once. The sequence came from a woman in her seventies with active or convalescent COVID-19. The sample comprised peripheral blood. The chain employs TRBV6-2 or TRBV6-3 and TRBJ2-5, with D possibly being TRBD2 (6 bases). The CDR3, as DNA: TGTGCCAGCAGCGGGAAGTTGGGGGGAGGCGTGGAGACCCAGTACTTC. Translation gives CASSGKLGGGVETQYF.